Shown below are 5 T cell receptor beta chains from a single sample sequenced in a study of CD8+ T cells in alopecia areata. Extracted RNA was reverse transcribed, and the resulting cDNA served as sequencing template. The data were produced by immunoSEQ multiplex PCR, yet TCRdb's version contains in-frame clones alone and is incomplete. This repertoire shows 120,000 to 150,000 clones, about 88% found once; its top ten account for 13%. As for treatment: oral pan-JAK inhibitor, 5-10 mg twice daily. The sample in question was CD8+ T cells sorted from blood, obtained at week 4, from a patient treated with tofacitinib. Every receptor here comes from a human donor with alopecia areata.

This clone appeared a single time. V usage is TRBV29-1 and J usage is TRBJ2-1; D could derive from TRBD1 or TRBD2 (5 bases each). CDR1 and CDR2 (germline): SQVTM, ANQGSEA. Trimming cost V 6 bases and J 10 bases, with 13 bases left between them. The CDR3 has 11 residues. The CDR3 loop reads CSVPEGIEQFF. The CDR3 DNA reads as TGCAGCGTGCCTGAGGGGATAGAGCAGTTCTTC.

This chain links TRBV7-9 with TRBJ2-1, with a possible D match to TRBD2 (5 bases). This CDR3 comprises 11 residues. V shed 3 bases and J shed 10 bases, with 7 bases lying between them. Germline V gene data show CDR1 as SEHNR and CDR2 as FQNEAQ (reference sequence). CDR3 sequence: CASSFTGEQFF. The DNA for the CDR3 is TGTGCCAGCAGCTTTACGGGGGAGCAGTTCTTC.

This rearrangement joins TRBV29-1 to TRBJ1-2, with D unresolved. Trimming stripped 1 base from V and 5 bases from J, with 11 bases between. CDR3 size: 13 residues. Germline CDR1 SQVTM, CDR2 ANQGSEA. The CDR3 loop reads CSVEVTEGYGYTF. DNA for the CDR3: TGCAGCGTTGAAGTTACTGAAGGGTATGGCTACACCTTC.

The chain carries TRBV4-1 and TRBJ1-2; D is unclear. Trimming took off 0 bases at V and 4 bases at J, with 9 bases between the two ends. The CDR3 is 14 amino acids. Germline CDR1 reads MGHRA; CDR2 reads YSYEKL. The chain's CDR3 is CASSQDADFYGYTF. CDR3 DNA: TGCGCCAGCAGCCAAGATGCGGACTTCTATGGCTACACCTTC.

This clone was seen just once. The chain carries TRBV7-8 and TRBJ2-7, with 9 positions matching TRBD1. J lost 0 bases, V lost 2 bases, and 5 bases had no gene match. Germline V gene lookup returns CDR1 SGHVS and CDR2 FQNEAQ. This CDR3 region has 16 residues. The CDR3 region has the DNA TGTGCCAGCAGCTTAACCGGGACAGGGAGCTCCTACGAGCAGTACTTC. Amino acids: CASSLTGTGSSYEQYF. The full variable domain, rest sourced from reference TRBV7-8 and TRBJ2-7, is GAGVSQSPRYKVAKRGQDVALRCDPISGHVSLFWYQQALGQGPEFLTYFQNEAQLDKSGLPSDRFFAERPEGSVSTLKIQRTQQEDSAVYLCASSLTGTGSSYEQYFGPGTRLTVT.